These 9 T cell receptor beta chains were all obtained from the same sample, sequenced in a study of cytomegalovirus exposure and HLA in healthy donors. With 60 Vbeta and 13 Jbeta primers, the PCR was carried out. Clones were sequenced by immunoSEQ multiplex PCR, and TCRdb holds only the in-frame ones, with some missing. The sample lists some 220,000 clones; approximately 85% were seen once. Sequencing was done on a sample of PBMCs. Every receptor here comes from a girl aged 2 to 9 in good health and CMV-seronegative.

The chain couples TRBV10-2 to TRBJ2-1, with 9 bases lining up with TRBD2. CDR1 and CDR2 from the germline V gene are WSHSY and SAAADI. V gave up 3 bases and J gave up 6 bases; unmatched junction bases: 6. The CDR3 totals 15 residues. The CDR3 reads CASSEPSGDPNEQFF. CDR3 sequence (DNA): TGCGCCAGCAGTGAACCTAGCGGGGATCCCAATGAGCAGTTCTTC.

This clone showed up just a few times. The rearrangement uses TRBV2 and TRBJ1-1; no clear D gene. Germline assignment: CDR1 SNHLY and CDR2 FYNNEI. V was cut by 2 bases and J by 1 base, with 14 bases left in between. CDR3 size: 16 residues. CDR3 bases: TGTGCCAGCAGTGAAAGATCCGTGGGCCGGAACACTGAAGCTTTCTTT. This codes for CASSERSVGRNTEAFF.

The gene calls are TRBV7-9 and TRBJ2-7; TRBD1 aligns across 7 bases. With V trimmed by 5 bases and J by 3 bases, 10 bases remained unmatched. The CDR3 spans 15 residues. Germline lookup yields CDR1 SEHNR and CDR2 FQNEAQ (reference sequence). Here the CDR3 DNA reads TGTGCCAGCAGCCTCATCGACAGGGTCCACTACGAGCAGTACTTC. Protein: CASSLIDRVHYEQYF. Full variable domain (outside the CDR3, taken from reference TRBV7-9 and TRBJ2-7): DTGVSQNPRHKITKRGQNVTFRCDPISEHNRLYWYRQTLGQGPEFLTYFQNEAQLEKSRLLSDRFSAERPKGSFSTLEIQRTEQGDSAMYLCASSLIDRVHYEQYFGPGTRLTVT.

The V gene is TRBV6-1, the J gene TRBJ1-5; tentatively, D is TRBD1 (6 bases). CDR1 is MNHNS and CDR2 is SASEGT in the germline V gene. The V end lost 7 bases, the J end lost 6 bases, and 19 bases lay between the germline ends. This CDR3 comprises 15 residues. This CDR3 is CASTAPGQSSQPQHF. In nucleotides, the CDR3 is TGTGCCAGCACTGCGCCGGGACAATCAAGTCAGCCCCAGCATTTT.

This clone has just a few counts. V gene TRBV23-1 combines with J gene TRBJ2-7; no definite D call. TRBV23-1 is classed as an ORF, of uncertain function. This CDR3 contains 11 residues. Trimming left V 6 bases short and J 2 bases short, with 5 bases between. The CDR3 nucleotides are TGCGCCAGCAGCCCCACCTACGAGCAGTACTTC. Amino acid sequence: CASSPTYEQYF.

This sequence joins TRBV7-9 and TRBJ2-7; 8 nucleotides match TRBD2. V dropped 7 bases and J dropped 3; count of bases not matched to a gene: 5. CDR1 and CDR2 (germline): SEHNR, FQNEAQ (reference sequence). The CDR3 has 13 amino acids. CDR3 protein: CASTSGGHYEQYF. The CDR3 region has the DNA TGTGCCAGCACCAGCGGGGGCCACTACGAGCAGTACTTC.

The J gene is TRBJ2-1, the V gene TRBV19; 11 bases align to TRBD2. Germline CDR1 is LNHDA and CDR2 is SQIVND (reference sequence). This CDR3 has 17 residues. Losses at the gene ends were 6 bases for V and 8 bases for J; bases not matched to a gene: 15. CDR3 DNA sequence: TGTGCCAGTAGATACTATCACAGGGGTAGCGGGGGGGATGAGCAGTTCTTC. Translation: CASRYYHRGSGGDEQFF.

CDR3 coding DNA: TGTGCCAGCAGCGTCCTGGCCGAGAACACTGAAGCTTTCTTT. It yields the protein CASSVLAENTEAFF. The chain has TRBV9 and TRBJ1-1, with D hard to call. The germline CDR1 and CDR2 sequences are SGDLS and YYNGEE. Trimming shortened V by 2 bases and J by 1 base, and 9 bases separated the two germline ends. This CDR3 has 14 amino acids.

This rearrangement joins TRBV6-4 to TRBJ2-5; TRBD2 matches 8 bases. J lost 2 bases, V lost 7 bases, and 9 bases had no gene match. This CDR3 is built from 15 residues. Germline values: CDR1 MRHNA, CDR2 SNTAGT. The CDR3 DNA sequence: TGTGCCAGCACTGCACTAGCGGATACACAAGAGACCCAGTACTTC. This gives the protein CASTALADTQETQYF.